The following is a T cell receptor (beta chain) sequence with its context. CDR1 and CDR2 from the germline V gene are SEHNR and FQNEAQ (reference sequence). CDR3 size: 16 residues. With 2 bases clipped from V and 2 bases from J, the junction kept 5 bases outside the gene matches. This record belongs to a study of blood T cell repertoires in COVID-19. Study context: The origin of the acute and convalescent COVID-19 samples was the United States, Italy and Spain. PBMCs, B-cell-depleted T cells, or T cells were the source of the cDNA or gDNA that made up the material.

Authors' processing steps: Amplifying reference gene primers gave estimates of nucleated cell counts. The repertoire was sequenced with immunoSEQ multiplex PCR; TCRdb's copy has only in-frame clones and lacks some. The DNA was the basis for D and trimming; V, J and clone size are from that table. In the table there are roughly 42,000 clones, almost 90% of which are singletons. The sample taken for sequencing was peripheral blood. This TCR derives from a man aged 45 to 65 with active COVID-19. V gene TRBV7-9 combines with J gene TRBJ1-5; 8 bases map to TRBD1. Here the CDR3 reads CASSLITGGGNQPQHF. CDR3 bases: TGTGCCAGCAGCTTAATTACAGGGGGGGGCAATCAGCCCCAGCATTTT.